Below, 5 T cell receptor beta chains from the same sample are listed, as sequenced in a study of cytomegalovirus exposure and HLA in healthy donors. PCR used 60 Vbeta primers and 13 Jbeta primers. Sequenced by immunoSEQ multiplex PCR; TCRdb stores in-frame clones only, minus some. The table lists about 160,000 clones. The sample taken for sequencing was PBMCs. Receptor source: a woman in her sixties in good health and CMV-seronegative.

V gene TRBV6-5 combines with J gene TRBJ1-3; D is possibly TRBD1 (6 bases). The length of the CDR3 is 13 residues. Germline CDR1 and CDR2: MNHEY and SVGAGI. Trimming took 6 bases from V and 3 from J, leaving 9 bases between them. CDR3: CASRTGSGNTIYF. CDR3 DNA sequence: TGTGCCAGCAGAACAGGGAGTGGAAACACCATATATTTT.

The chain has TRBV5-1 and TRBJ2-7; TRBD2 matches at 9 bases. The J segment lost 0 bases and the V segment lost 4 bases, leaving 14 bases of the junction unmatched. Germline loops: CDR1 SGHRS, CDR2 YFSETQ. The CDR3 length is 18 residues. CDR3 nucleotides: TGCGCCAGCAGCCCCCAAGCCGGCGGGGGGGCCTTCTCCTACGAGCAGTACTTC. Amino acids: CASSPQAGGGAFSYEQYF.

The chain carries TRBV7-3 and TRBJ1-1; D gene ambiguous. The germline V gene encodes CDR1 SGHTA and CDR2 FQGTGA. V dropped 4 bases and J dropped 6 bases, with 12 bases sitting between them. The CDR3 runs 13 residues. The DNA of the CDR3 is TGTGCCAGCAGCTCCCGAGGGCTGGCTGAAGCTTTCTTT. It yields the protein CASSSRGLAEAFF.

The chain recombines TRBV5-1 with TRBJ2-5; 7 bases agree with TRBD2. V gave up 1 base and J gave up 2 bases; unmatched junction bases: 2. Looked up from germline, CDR1 is SGHRS and CDR2 is YFSETQ. The CDR3 loop spans 14 amino acids. CDR3 sequence: CASSLLAVQETQYF. The CDR3 DNA follows: TGCGCCAGCAGCTTGCTAGCGGTACAAGAGACCCAGTACTTC.

The chain carries TRBV30 and TRBJ2-3; 11 bases are a match to TRBD1. This CDR3 comprises 15 residues. Germline V lookup: CDR1 GTSNPN, CDR2 SVGIG (reference sequence). Losses at the gene ends were 3 bases for V and 2 bases for J; bases not matched to a gene: 4. The CDR3 is CAWSLGQGATDTQYF. Written as DNA, the CDR3 is TGTGCCTGGAGCCTAGGACAGGGGGCCACAGATACGCAGTATTTT.